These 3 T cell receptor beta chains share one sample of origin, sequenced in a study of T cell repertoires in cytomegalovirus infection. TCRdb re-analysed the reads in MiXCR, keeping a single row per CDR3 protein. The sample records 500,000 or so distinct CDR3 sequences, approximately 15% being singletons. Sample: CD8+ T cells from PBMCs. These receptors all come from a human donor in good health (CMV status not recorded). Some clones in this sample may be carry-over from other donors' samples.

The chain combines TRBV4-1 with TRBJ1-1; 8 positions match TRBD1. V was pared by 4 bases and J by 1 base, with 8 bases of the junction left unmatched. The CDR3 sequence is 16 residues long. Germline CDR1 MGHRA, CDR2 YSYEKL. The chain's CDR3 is CASSPLAGGGNTEAFF. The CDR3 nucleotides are TGCGCCAGCAGCCCGCTCGCAGGGGGCGGGAACACTGAAGCTTTCTTT.

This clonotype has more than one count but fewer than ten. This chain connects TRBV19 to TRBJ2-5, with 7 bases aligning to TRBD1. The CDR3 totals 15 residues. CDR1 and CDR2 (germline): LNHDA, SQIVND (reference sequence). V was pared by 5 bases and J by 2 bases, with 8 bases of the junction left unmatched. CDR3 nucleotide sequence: TGTGCCAGTAGTCCCCGGACAGGATTACAAGAGACCCAGTACTTC. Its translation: CASSPRTGLQETQYF. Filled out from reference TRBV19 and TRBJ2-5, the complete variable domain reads DGGITQSPKYLFRKEGQNVTLSCEQNLNHDAMYWYRQDPGQGLRLIYYSQIVNDFQKGDIAEGYSVSREKKESFPLTVTSAQKNPTAFYLCASSPRTGLQETQYFGPGTRLLVL.

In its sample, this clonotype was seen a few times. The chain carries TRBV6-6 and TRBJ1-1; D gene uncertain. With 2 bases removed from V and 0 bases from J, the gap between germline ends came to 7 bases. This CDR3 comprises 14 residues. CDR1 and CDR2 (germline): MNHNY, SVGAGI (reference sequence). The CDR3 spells CASSYNAMNTEAFF. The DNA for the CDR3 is TGTGCCAGCAGTTACAACGCGATGAACACTGAAGCTTTCTTT.